These 3 T cell receptor beta chains came from one sample sequenced in a study of tumor-infiltrating lymphocytes in primary liver carcinoma. TCR beta cDNA came from approximately 540 ng total RNA, primed with a constant-region primer. Researchers made the TCR beta libraries by running three nested multiplex PCR rounds with slightly modified ARM-PCR. TRBV1-TRBV30 forward primers and a C-beta reverse primer were used in the first two PCR rounds, which each ran for about 10 cycles. From the multiplex PCR reads, TCRdb called clonotypes with MiXCR, one entry per CDR3 protein. The table records around 210,000 distinct CDR3 sequences, almost 65% of them present only once. Germline DNA was also extracted, with blood RNA taken from unsorted whole blood. The sequencing sample was made of peripheral blood. Every receptor here comes from a woman aged 55-75 years with primary liver carcinoma and hepatitis B virus infection.

DNA of the CDR3: TGTGCCAGCAGCTCCATAGCGGGACTGAACACCGGGGAGCTGTTTTTT. Encoded protein: CASSSIAGLNTGELFF. The chain joins TRBV7-9 to TRBJ2-2, with TRBD2 identical over 8 bases. This CDR3 has 16 residues. Trimming cost V 4 bases and J 1 base; bases outside gene matches: 5. Looked up from germline, CDR1 is SEHNR and CDR2 is FQNEAQ (reference sequence).

Notes on this clonotype: Sequence at one end of the junction differs from germline and may be a read error. This chain uses TRBV11-1 with TRBJ2-7, with a tentative D call TRBD1 (6 bases). CDR1 is SGHAT, CDR2 FQDESV, per germline (reference sequence). This CDR3 spans 15 amino acids. The CDR3 region is CASSFLQGPSKEQYF. The CDR3 bases are TGTGCCAGCAGTTTCCTACAGGGACCCTCCAAGGAGCAGTACTTT.

About this clonotype itself: A much larger clonotype is one base distant, so this may be a read error. The rearrangement joins TRBV12-5 to TRBJ1-5; D is undetermined. This CDR3 contains 13 residues. CDR1 and CDR2 from the germline V gene are LGHNT and FRNRAP. The V gene lost 6 bases and the J gene lost 7 bases, with 13 bases spanning the gap. DNA for the CDR3: TGTGCTAGTGGCCCAGACATGGAACAGCCCCAGCATTTT. This codes for CASGPDMEQPQHF.